The next 9 T cell receptor beta chains were all read from a single sample in a study of blood T cell repertoires in COVID-19. The protocol was immunoSEQ multiplex PCR, while the TCRdb copy is restricted to in-frame clones and leaves out a portion. Of 350,000 to 400,000 clones listed, over 75% are singletons. The sequenced sample consisted of PBMCs or T cells enriched from blood (not recorded which). These receptor sequences come from a woman between 25 and 40 years old with acute COVID-19.

This clone was observed a few times. The chain has TRBV5-5 and TRBJ1-6, with 9 bases fitting TRBD1. With V trimmed by 4 bases and J by 14 bases, 10 bases remained unmatched. Per germline, CDR1 SGHKS and CDR2 YYEKEE (reference sequence). There are 14 residues in the CDR3. The CDR3 spells CASSLLGQGWALHF. The CDR3 DNA follows: TGTGCCAGCAGCCTCTTGGGACAGGGATGGGCCCTCCACTTT.

This clone occurred once. This chain joins TRBV2 and TRBJ2-5, with 11 bases that match TRBD2. CDR1 is SNHLY and CDR2 is FYNNEI in the germline V gene. This CDR3 spans 14 amino acids. V lost 4 bases to trimming and J lost 5 bases; unmatched junction nucleotides: 3. The CDR3 spells CASSVAGGRETQYF. The DNA of the CDR3 is TGTGCCAGCAGTGTAGCGGGGGGGCGGGAGACCCAGTACTTC.

V usage is TRBV4-1 and J usage is TRBJ1-2; 7 bases line up with TRBD1. V gave up 2 bases and J gave up 2 bases; unmatched junction bases: 5. The CDR3 runs to 15 residues. CDR1 is MGHRA and CDR2 is YSYEKL in the germline V gene. The chain's CDR3 is CASSQTPGGNYGYTF. The CDR3 DNA reads TGCGCCAGCAGCCAAACGCCAGGGGGAAACTATGGCTACACCTTC.

The chain recombines TRBV11-1 with TRBJ2-3; tentatively, D is TRBD2 (5 bases). The germline V and J ends were trimmed by 5 bases and 8 bases, with 14 bases remaining between them. CDR3 size: 13 residues. From germline, CDR1 is SGHAT and CDR2 FQDESV (reference sequence). CDR3 bases: TGTGCCAGCAGCCCGTCCGGGGAAAGTACGCAGTATTTT. Amino acid sequence: CASSPSGESTQYF.

To note about this clone: Additional DNA sequences in this sample encode the identical CDR3. This chain connects TRBV10-3 to TRBJ1-2; 9 nucleotides line up with TRBD1. Germline assignment: CDR1 ENHRY and CDR2 SYGVKD. V lost 2 bases and J lost 0; bases outside the gene matches: 1. CDR3 length: 15 amino acids. Here the CDR3 reads CAISERQGANYGYTF. In nucleotides, the CDR3 is TGTGCCATCAGTGAGAGACAGGGGGCTAACTATGGCTACACCTTC.

A single count supports this clone. This chain uses TRBV28 with TRBJ1-4; D not resolved. V was cut by 2 bases and J by 0 bases, with 10 bases left in between. There are 16 residues in the CDR3. CDR1 is MDHEN, CDR2 SYDVKM, per germline. The CDR3 loop is CASSLVEGATNEKLFF. CDR3 sequence (DNA): TGTGCCAGCAGTTTAGTCGAGGGTGCAACTAATGAAAAACTGTTTTTT.

In this sample, this clone turned up once. The rearrangement joins TRBV27 to TRBJ1-3; D might be TRBD1 (5 bases). V was cut by 6 bases and J by 1 base, with 10 bases left in between. The germline V gene encodes CDR1 MNHEY and CDR2 SMNVEV (reference sequence). This CDR3 spans 14 amino acids. CDR3 in amino acids: CASRSPGSGNTIYF. Here the CDR3 DNA reads TGTGCCAGCAGATCACCAGGGTCTGGAAACACCATATATTTT.

The rearrangement links TRBV5-1 to TRBJ2-7, with 9 bases that match TRBD1. V trimming: 3 bases; J trimming: 6 bases; junction bases outside the gene matches: 7. The germline gives CDR1 SGHRS, CDR2 YFSETQ. This CDR3 is built from 14 residues. The CDR3 DNA is TGCGCCAGCAGCTCCCGGGACAGGGACCGCGAGCAGTACTTC. Protein product: CASSSRDRDREQYF.

The chain is built from TRBV6-4 and TRBJ2-7, with 7 nucleotides matching TRBD1. Germline assignment: CDR1 MRHNA and CDR2 SNTAGT. V dropped 9 bases and J dropped 3; count of bases not matched to a gene: 8. The CDR3 spans 13 residues. CDR3 bases: TGTGCCAGAAACAGACAGGGCCACTACGAGCAGTACTTC. Translation: CARNRQGHYEQYF.